This T cell receptor beta chain came from a study of shared clonotypes between healthy human individuals (dated by TCRdb to 2020 to 2021). Regarding the study in general: A couple of women and a few men aged 18 to 49 years were included in the cohort. To estimate repertoire size and how much clonotype sharing occurs between individuals, the study deeply sequenced the blood TCR repertoires of several healthy adults. To increase sequencing depth and limit assay-specific biases, TCR repertoire library preparation and sequencing were carried out by different laboratories using diverse techniques. Between about 0.8 and 9 billion PBMCs per donor were obtained by leukapheresis. For each donor, CD4 naive and CD4 memory were each given three plates, CD8 naive was given two plates, and CD8 memory was given one plate. Broad study findings and their caveats: Sharing across a handful of donors was observed for 5% to 6.5% of naive CD4, over 3% of naive CD8, over 2% of memory CD4, and around 0.42% of memory CD8 clonotypes. Incomplete sequencing was indicated by rarefaction of sorted-subset datasets, despite the large sequencing depth. Larger estimated clonotype richness was generally found for naive subsets than for memory subsets. Compared with non-shared clonotypes, clonotypes shared by all four sorted-subset donors had higher generation probabilities. Based on pairwise subsampling, the degree of clonotype sharing among donors was expected to be affected by sequencing depth. Only blood was sampled, and tissue TCR repertoires likely differ from those in blood. The small number of donors limited the genetic and exposure-history diversity represented.

CD8 naive samples were CD45RO-negative cells positively selected for CCR7, giving a CD45RA+CCR7+ population that excluded TemRA cells. The donors were healthy, HIV-negative adults with no recently reported acute infections or vaccinations. Every donor was a Caucasian adult residing in Nashville, Tennessee, USA. After blood collection by leukapheresis, PBMCs were isolated using Ficoll-Histopaque density gradient centrifugation and then cryopreserved in the vapor phase of liquid nitrogen. Analytical flow cytometry was used to check the purity and quantity of each magnetically sorted T cell population. Genomic DNA was isolated from each sorted fraction and quantified by UV absorbance on a Nanodrop 2000c. Concerning this clone: Its antigen is currently not known. No clone much larger than this one lies a single base away; base qualities are absent.

V is reduced by 1 base and J by 5 bases, leaving a spacing of 17 bases between them. The CDR3 starts with the cysteine, ends with the phenylalanine, and has 16 residues. Of the read, only the CDR3 DNA is kept; its 48 bases are in frame from base 1. The CDR1 and CDR2 encoded by the germline V gene are SGHVS and FNYEAQ. Using the deep immunoSEQ assay, multiplex PCR amplified TCR CDR3 regions from genomic DNA. Genomic DNA extracted from each cell subset was distributed evenly over all wells of several immunoSEQ 96-well plates, and each plate served as one replicate. For sorted subsets, approximately 190 ng of genomic DNA, equivalent to 30,000 or so T cell genomes, went into each replicate PCR. The purified libraries were quantified using a Qubit 3.0 fluorometer, sized with a Bioanalyzer 2100, and then quantified again using the KAPA Library Quantification kit. Every immunoSEQ 96-well plate was sequenced on a separate single-read 150-cycle Illumina NextSeq 550 flow cell. Per the source publication's procedure: Because the immunoSEQ output held only junctional sequences and lacked quality scores, the filtering could not match the filtering applied to full-length reads. Sequences were annotated with PyIR, a Python wrapper for IgBLAST v1.9, and V/J genes and CDR3 were assigned using IMGT germline references. Reads were filtered out if the reads had weak V/J assignments (E-value above 1e-6), no CDR3, stop codons, out-of-frame junctions, or ambiguous translated residues. V3J clonotypes were defined as sequences sharing an identical inferred V gene, J gene, and CDR3 amino acid sequence. The percentage overlap between two repertoires was calculated by dividing the number of shared unique clonotypes by the size of the smaller repertoire. Three approaches were used to assess repertoire richness: RTK rarefaction, the Chao1 estimator, and Recon v2.1 estimates of unobserved clonotypes. Generation probabilities for all TCRbeta clonotypes obtained by the gDNA method from several donors were computed using OLGA. Drawn from immuneACCESS, this table holds only the in-frame rearrangements with V and J called that TCRdb kept. Clones are partly lost; checked studies trace under half to an unresolved V gene and leave the rest unexplained. That table supplies the V and J calls and clone size; D and trimming were determined from the DNA. The sample has roughly 2,000,000 clones on record, approximately 94% of them singletons. In total, the top ten clones hold around 1% of the sample.

The chain is made from TRBV7-6 and TRBJ2-5; no D gene is confidently identified. The sequenced sample consisted of naive CD8+ T cells sorted from blood. Sample cell subset or site, as interpreted from the label and publication: CD45RA+CCR7+. The TCR was taken from a man younger than 35 in good health. The CDR3 region: CASSLVGSQAPETQYF. The DNA sequence is as follows: TGTGCCAGCAGCTTAGTAGGTAGTCAAGCCCCGGAGACCCAGTACTTC.